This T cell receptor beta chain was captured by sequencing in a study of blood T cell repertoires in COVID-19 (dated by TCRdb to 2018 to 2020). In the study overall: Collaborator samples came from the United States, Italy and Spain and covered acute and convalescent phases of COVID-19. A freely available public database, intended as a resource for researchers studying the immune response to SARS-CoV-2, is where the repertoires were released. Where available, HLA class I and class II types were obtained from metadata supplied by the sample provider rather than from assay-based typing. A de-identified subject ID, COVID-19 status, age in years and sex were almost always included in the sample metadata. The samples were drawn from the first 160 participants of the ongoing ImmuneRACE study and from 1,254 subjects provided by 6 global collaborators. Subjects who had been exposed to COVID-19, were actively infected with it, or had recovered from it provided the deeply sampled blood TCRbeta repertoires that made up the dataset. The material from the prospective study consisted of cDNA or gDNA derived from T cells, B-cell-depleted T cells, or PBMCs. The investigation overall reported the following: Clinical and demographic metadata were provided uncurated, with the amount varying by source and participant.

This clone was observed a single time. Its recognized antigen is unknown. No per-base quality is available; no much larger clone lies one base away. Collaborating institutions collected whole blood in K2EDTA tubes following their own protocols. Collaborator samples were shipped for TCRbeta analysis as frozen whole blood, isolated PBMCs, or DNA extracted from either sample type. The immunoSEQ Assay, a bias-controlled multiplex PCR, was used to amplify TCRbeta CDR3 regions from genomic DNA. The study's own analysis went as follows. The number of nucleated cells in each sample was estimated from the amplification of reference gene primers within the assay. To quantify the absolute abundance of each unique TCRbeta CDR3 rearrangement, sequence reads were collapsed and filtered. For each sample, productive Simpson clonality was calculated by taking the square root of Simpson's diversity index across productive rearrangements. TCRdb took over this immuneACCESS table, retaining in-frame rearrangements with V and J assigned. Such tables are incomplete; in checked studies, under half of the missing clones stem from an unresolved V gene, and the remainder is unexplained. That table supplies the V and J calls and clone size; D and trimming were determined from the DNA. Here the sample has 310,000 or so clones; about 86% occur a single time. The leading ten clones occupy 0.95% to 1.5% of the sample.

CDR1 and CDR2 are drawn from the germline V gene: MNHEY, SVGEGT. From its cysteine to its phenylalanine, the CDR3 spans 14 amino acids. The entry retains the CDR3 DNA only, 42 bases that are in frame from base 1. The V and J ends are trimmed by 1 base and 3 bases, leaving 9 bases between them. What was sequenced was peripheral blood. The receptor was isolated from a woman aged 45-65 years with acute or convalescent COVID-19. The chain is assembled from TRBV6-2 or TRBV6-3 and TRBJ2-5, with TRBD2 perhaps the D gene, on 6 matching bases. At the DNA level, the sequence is TGTGCCAGCAGTTACTTGCGGGGAAAAGAGACCCAGTACTTC. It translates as CASSYLRGKETQYF.